This TCR beta chain is from a study of shared clonotypes between healthy human individuals. General study points: A reduction in generation probabilities was seen for non-shared clonotypes relative to those shared by all four donors. Richness estimates generally favored naive over memory subsets.

Assay runs were performed at deep level. Authors' data handling: Filtering differed since immunoSEQ provided only junctions, with no quality scores. Measured with immunoSEQ multiplex PCR; TCRdb has only the in-frame clones, and not every one. The V and J calls and the clone size are those of that table, but D and trimming were determined from the DNA. The sample records some 1 million clones, about 75% being singletons. Points on this clone: What it binds is unknown.

Germline CDR1 MNHNS, CDR2 SASEGT. Trimming at V came to 2 bases and at J to 3 bases, leaving 4 bases not matched to a gene. The CDR3 covers 15 residues. The rearrangement links TRBV6-1 to TRBJ2-7; TRBD1 matches at 10 bases. The TCR was taken from a man between 18 and 29 years old in good health. Input material: memory CD4+ T cells sorted from blood. Subset indicated: CD45RA-negative fraction. The CDR3 DNA sequence: TGTGCCAGCAGTGAACTCGGGACAGGGGTCTACGAGCAGTACTTC. This translates into CASSELGTGVYEQYF.